What follows are 10 T cell receptor beta chains derived from one specimen sequenced in a study of cytomegalovirus exposure and HLA in healthy donors. Only in-frame clones appear in the TCRdb table, and some are missing; sequencing was by immunoSEQ multiplex PCR. The sample carries fewer than 85,000 clones, roughly 90% recorded once. The sequenced sample consisted of PBMCs. The receptors derive from a woman aged 18-29 years in good health and CMV-seropositive.

The chain recombines TRBV4-1 with TRBJ2-1; no clear D. Germline CDR1 MGHRA, CDR2 YSYEKL. This CDR3 region has 13 residues. The V gene lost 2 bases and the J gene lost 8 bases, with 10 bases spanning the gap. Written as DNA, the CDR3 is TGCGCCAGCAGCCAACTCGAGTCCCATGAGCAGTTCTTC. It is translated as CASSQLESHEQFF.

This rearrangement joins TRBV27 to TRBJ2-3, with TRBD1 matching over 7 bases. The junction had 10 bases not matched to a gene; V was cut back by 5 bases and J by 2 bases. Germline CDR1 MNHEY, CDR2 SMNVEV (reference sequence). This CDR3 is built from 16 residues. CDR3 DNA: TGTGCCAGCAGTCAAGGACAGGACCAATTCACAGATACGCAGTATTTT. It translates to CASSQGQDQFTDTQYF.

The genes are TRBV4-2 and TRBJ2-4; 7 bases align to TRBD2. The germline CDR1 and CDR2 sequences are LGHNA and YNFKEQ. J was trimmed by 0 bases and V by 4 bases; bases with no gene match: 12. The CDR3 covers 18 residues. CDR3 nucleotide sequence: TGTGCCAGCAGCCCCGAACTTATGCGGGGGATAGCCAAAAACATTCAGTACTTC. Translation gives CASSPELMRGIAKNIQYF.

The V and J genes are TRBV7-8 and TRBJ2-7, with TRBD1 identical over 10 bases. This CDR3 is built from 15 residues. J lost 5 bases, V lost 2 bases, and 6 bases had no gene match. The germline CDR1 and CDR2 sequences are SGHVS and FQNEAQ. The CDR3 DNA sequence: TGTGCCAGCAGCTTATCCGGGACAGGGGATAACGAGCAGTACTTC. Its translation is CASSLSGTGDNEQYF.

V is TRBV18 and J is TRBJ2-6; D is unresolved. The germline gives CDR1 KGHSH, CDR2 LQKENI. V lost 4 bases and J 0 bases, leaving 10 bases between the germline ends. There are 16 residues in the CDR3. CDR3 region: CASSRPSRSGANVLTF. CDR3 DNA: TGTGCCAGCTCACGCCCGTCGCGCTCTGGGGCCAACGTCCTGACTTTC. The full variable domain, completed using reference TRBV18 and TRBJ2-6, is NAGVMQNPRHLVRRRGQEARLRCSPMKGHSHVYWYRQLPEEGLKFMVYLQKENIIDESGMPKERFSAEFPKEGPSILRIQQVVRGDSAAYFCASSRPSRSGANVLTFGAGSRLTVL.

This rearrangement joins TRBV7-8 to TRBJ2-7, with D unresolved. V was pared by 1 base and J by 4 bases, with 11 bases between. The CDR3 has 14 amino acids. Germline V gene data show CDR1 as SGHVS and CDR2 as FQNEAQ. CDR3 in DNA: TGTGCCAGCAGCTTAGAAACCGTTCTATACGAGCAGTACTTC. Translating it yields CASSLETVLYEQYF. Looking up the rest from reference TRBV7-8 and TRBJ2-7 gives the full variable domain: GAGVSQSPRYKVAKRGQDVALRCDPISGHVSLFWYQQALGQGPEFLTYFQNEAQLDKSGLPSDRFFAERPEGSVSTLKIQRTQQEDSAVYLCASSLETVLYEQYFGPGTRLTVT.

Comments on this clone: The sample carries other DNA sequences with the same CDR3. The V and J genes are TRBV19 and TRBJ1-1; unclear D gene. This CDR3 spans 14 amino acids. Germline V gene sequence: CDR1 LNHDA, CDR2 SQIVND (reference sequence). V was shortened by 2 bases and J by 0 bases, with 7 bases between the two germline ends. The chain's CDR3 is CASSIRGMNTEAFF. In DNA, the CDR3 is TGTGCCAGTAGTATACGAGGGATGAACACTGAAGCTTTCTTT.

The rearrangement joins TRBV27 to TRBJ1-2, with TRBD1 identical over 8 bases. CDR3 size: 13 residues. Germline CDR1 MNHEY, CDR2 SMNVEV (reference sequence). V dropped 3 bases and J dropped 12; count of bases not matched to a gene: 9. DNA for the CDR3: TGTGCCAGCAGTTTGGGTCCAGGGGGCGGAAACACCTTC. This codes for CASSLGPGGGNTF.

The chain employs TRBV21-1 and TRBJ2-7; the table's D gene call, TRBD1, was not cross checked with the DNA. TRBV21-1 is labeled a pseudogene. The CDR3 length is 15 residues. In DNA form, the CDR3 reads TGTGCCAGCAGCCAGGGACAGACGAGCTCCTACGAGCAGTACTTC. Amino acid sequence: CASSQGQTSSYEQYF.

V and J are TRBV6-5 and TRBJ2-7, with D perhaps matching TRBD2 (5 bases). The germline V and J ends were trimmed by 11 bases and 5 bases, with 19 bases remaining between them. Germline V gene sequence: CDR1 MNHEY, CDR2 SVGAGI. CDR3 length: 13 residues. The DNA for the CDR3 is TGTGCCGCGGGTACACGGGGAGACCACGAGCAGTACTTC. Translating gives CAAGTRGDHEQYF.